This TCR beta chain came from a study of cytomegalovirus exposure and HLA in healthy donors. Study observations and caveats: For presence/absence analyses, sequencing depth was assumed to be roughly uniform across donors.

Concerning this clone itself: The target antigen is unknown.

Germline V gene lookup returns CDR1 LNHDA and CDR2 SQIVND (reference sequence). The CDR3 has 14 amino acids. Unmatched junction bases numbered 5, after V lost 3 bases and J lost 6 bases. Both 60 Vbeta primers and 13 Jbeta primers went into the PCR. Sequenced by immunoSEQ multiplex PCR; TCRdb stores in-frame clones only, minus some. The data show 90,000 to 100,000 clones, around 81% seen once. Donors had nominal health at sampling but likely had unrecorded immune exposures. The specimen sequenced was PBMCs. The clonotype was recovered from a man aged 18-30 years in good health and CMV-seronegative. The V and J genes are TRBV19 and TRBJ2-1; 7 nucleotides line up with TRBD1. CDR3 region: CASSITGAPNEQFF. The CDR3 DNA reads TGTGCCAGTAGTATTACAGGGGCCCCCAATGAGCAGTTCTTC. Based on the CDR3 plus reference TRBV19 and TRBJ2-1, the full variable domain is DGGITQSPKYLFRKEGQNVTLSCEQNLNHDAMYWYRQDPGQGLRLIYYSQIVNDFQKGDIAEGYSVSREKKESFPLTVTSAQKNPTAFYLCASSITGAPNEQFFGPGTRLTVL.